Below, 21 T cell receptor beta chains from the same sample are listed, as sequenced in a study of identical twins. Each CDR3 protein is one row after TCRdb ran MiXCR on the 5' RACE reads. The sample shows hundreds of thousands of distinct CDR3 sequences, about 18% of them seen only once. These data were also filed under a second study, of T cells expressing NK-cell markers.

The sequenced sample was PBMCs. These receptor sequences come from a woman under 30 in good health.

Many counts were recorded for this clonotype. The chain has TRBV12-3 or TRBV12-4 and TRBJ2-7; D is undetermined. CDR3 length equals 13 residues. Between the trimmed V and J ends, which lost 2 bases and 6 bases, there was a span of 11 bases. The CDR3: CASSLSRGGEQYF. The DNA of the CDR3 is TGTGCCAGCAGTTTAAGTCGTGGTGGCGAGCAGTACTTC.

The chain links TRBV7-9 to TRBJ2-7; 8 bases match TRBD1. Germline CDR1 SEHNR, CDR2 FQNEAQ (reference sequence). V trimming: 5 bases; J trimming: 3 bases; junction bases outside the gene matches: 15. This CDR3 comprises 17 residues. The CDR3 DNA reads TGTGCCAGCAGCCCTACCCGAAACAGGGGGAGCAACTACGAGCAGTACTTC. Encoded protein: CASSPTRNRGSNYEQYF.

This clonotype was detected many times. The V and J genes are TRBV10-3 and TRBJ2-5, with D possibly matching TRBD2 (5 bases). The CDR3 is 14 amino acids. Looked up from germline, CDR1 is ENHRY and CDR2 is SYGVKD. Trimming took off 8 bases at V and 5 bases at J, with 18 bases between the two ends. The CDR3 sequence is CAIASLGAGETQYF. CDR3 nucleotides: TGTGCCATCGCATCCCTGGGAGCCGGTGAGACCCAGTACTTC.

The rearrangement uses TRBV2 and TRBJ1-4, with no clear D. The CDR3 has 12 residues. Germline CDR1 is SNHLY and CDR2 is FYNNEI. V dropped 6 bases and J dropped 3 bases, with 5 bases sitting between them. CDR3 sequence (DNA): TGTGCCAGCAGGGTATCTAATGAAAAACTGTTTTTT. Amino acid sequence: CASRVSNEKLFF.

This clonotype was counted between two and nine times. This rearrangement joins TRBV6-2 or TRBV6-3 to TRBJ2-6, with 9 bases matching TRBD1. The CDR3 runs 17 residues. Germline V CDR1 and CDR2: MNHEY, SVGEGT. J gave up 1 base and V 6 bases, and 7 bases lay outside the gene matches. The CDR3 nucleotides read TGTGCCAGCAGCCCCGGACAGGGGATGTCTGGGGCCAACGTCCTGACTTTC. This translates into CASSPGQGMSGANVLTF.

The rearrangement joins TRBV3-1 to TRBJ2-7; TRBD2 matches at 12 bases. Trimming at V came to 4 bases and at J to 9 bases, leaving 7 bases not matched to a gene. Germline V gene lookup returns CDR1 LGHDT and CDR2 YNNKEL (reference sequence). This CDR3 spans 14 amino acids. Written as DNA, the CDR3 is TGTGCCAGCAGCCTCGGACTAGCGGGGATGGGGCAGTACTTC. Residues: CASSLGLAGMGQYF.

The chain recombines TRBV20-1 with TRBJ2-5; D call uncertain. CDR3 length: 11 amino acids. In germline, CDR1 is DFQATT, CDR2 SNEGSKA (reference sequence). V was clipped by 4 bases and J by 5 bases, with 8 bases between them. CDR3 sequence reads: CSAIEWETQYF. Written as DNA, the CDR3 is TGCAGTGCTATTGAGTGGGAGACCCAGTACTTC.

This chain uses TRBV5-6 with TRBJ2-2; possibly TRBD2 for D (5 bases). The V end was cut by 1 base, the J end by 3 bases, with 10 bases between. Germline V lookup: CDR1 SGHDT, CDR2 YYEEEE. This CDR3 is built from 15 residues. The CDR3 spells CASSLRGPHTGELFF. CDR3 DNA sequence: TGTGCCAGCAGCTTGAGAGGGCCCCACACCGGGGAGCTGTTTTTT.

V usage is TRBV7-9 and J usage is TRBJ2-7, with 10 nucleotides matching TRBD2. Germline CDR1 reads SEHNR; CDR2 reads FQNEAQ (reference sequence). The CDR3 loop spans 17 amino acids. J gave up 7 bases and V 0 bases, and 12 bases lay outside the gene matches. In DNA form, the CDR3 reads TGTGCCAGCAGCTTAGCAGTTATAGCGGGAGGTTGGGGTGAGCAGTACTTC. Protein sequence: CASSLAVIAGGWGEQYF.

This clonotype was observed a few times. The chain uses TRBV7-9 and TRBJ2-1; a weak D match, TRBD1 (9 bases). Per the germline V gene, CDR1 is SEHNR and CDR2 is FQNEAQ (reference sequence). The CDR3 extends over 16 amino acids. The V end lost 5 bases, the J end lost 7 bases, and 21 bases lay between the germline ends. This CDR3 reads CASSRIDRGTRNEQFF. In DNA form, the CDR3 reads TGTGCCAGCAGCCGAATCGACAGGGGGACTAGGAATGAGCAGTTCTTC.

This clonotype was seen more than once but under ten times. This chain links TRBV15 with TRBJ2-1, with D possibly matching TRBD1 (5 bases). CDR1 and CDR2 (germline): LNHNV, YYDKDF (reference sequence). V lost 0 bases and J lost 3, with 9 bases in between. CDR3 size: 15 residues. The CDR3 DNA reads as TGTGCCACCAGCAGAGATATAGACAGCTACAATGAGCAGTTCTTC. Translated, it gives CATSRDIDSYNEQFF.

This clonotype was observed a handful of times. The chain links TRBV6-5 to TRBJ2-2; 8 bases are a match to TRBD1. The V and J ends lost 4 bases and 3 bases, in that order; junction bases with no gene match: 10. The CDR3 is made up of 17 amino acids. Germline CDR1 and CDR2: MNHEY and SVGAGI. CDR3: CASSSGTGSWDTGELFF. The CDR3 bases are TGTGCCAGCAGTTCAGGGACAGGTTCATGGGACACCGGGGAGCTGTTTTTT.

This clonotype was counted only a few times. This sequence joins TRBV25-1 and TRBJ2-1; no reliable D call. V was cut by 5 bases and J by 6 bases, with 8 bases left in between. Germline values: CDR1 MGHDK, CDR2 SYGVNS. The CDR3 has 12 residues. CDR3 nucleotides: TGTGCCAGCAGTAACATTCGCAATGAGCAGTTCTTC. Protein: CASSNIRNEQFF.

This chain connects TRBV18 to TRBJ2-7; a possible D gene is TRBD1 (6 bases). The germline V gene has CDR1 KGHSH and CDR2 LQKENI. The CDR3 loop spans 15 amino acids. V gave up 1 base and J gave up 0 bases, with 10 bases separating them. The CDR3: CASSPLQGNSYEQYF. The CDR3 DNA follows: TGTGCCAGCTCACCACTGCAGGGGAACTCCTACGAGCAGTACTTC.

The J gene is TRBJ2-4, the V gene TRBV6-1; no definite D call. This CDR3 spans 13 amino acids. Trimming shortened V by 5 bases and J by 8 bases, and 13 bases separated the two germline ends. The germline gives CDR1 MNHNS, CDR2 SASEGT. CDR3 coding DNA: TGTGCCAGCAGTCCGGTCGCCGGAGACATTCAGTACTTC. Translated: CASSPVAGDIQYF.

This clonotype was found a few times. The V and J genes are TRBV5-1 and TRBJ2-7, with D possibly TRBD2 on 5 matching bases. From germline, CDR1 is SGHRS and CDR2 YFSETQ. The CDR3 consists of 12 residues. The V end lost 5 bases, the J end lost 3 bases, and 9 bases lay between the germline ends. CDR3 residues: CASRGDFYEQYF. The CDR3 DNA is TGCGCCAGCAGGGGAGATTTCTACGAGCAGTACTTC.

This clonotype was seen a few times. The chain uses TRBV12-5 and TRBJ1-2; D is unresolved. This CDR3 has 14 residues. V gave up 0 bases and J gave up 2 bases, with 7 bases separating them. Germline V gives CDR1 LGHNT, CDR2 FRNRAP. This CDR3 reads CASGLVTGNYGYTF. CDR3 bases: TGTGCTAGTGGTTTGGTAACCGGGAACTATGGCTACACCTTC.

The CDR3 sequence: CASSSIFGHYNEQFF. Written as DNA, the CDR3 is TGTGCCAGCAGTTCTATTTTTGGGCACTACAATGAGCAGTTCTTC. The chain is built from TRBV27 and TRBJ2-1, with unresolved D. This CDR3 contains 15 residues. Trimming removed 4 bases from V and 3 bases from J, with 13 bases in between. CDR1 and CDR2 from the germline V gene are MNHEY and SMNVEV (reference sequence).

CDR3 in amino acids: CATTQGILSDTQYF. CDR3 nucleotides: TGTGCCACCACCCAGGGAATTCTTAGCGATACGCAGTATTTT. V is TRBV11-3 and J is TRBJ2-3, with D possibly matching TRBD1 (5 bases). Trimming removed 10 bases at V and 6 bases at J, with 20 bases between. Germline CDR1 and CDR2: SGHNT and YENEEA. The CDR3 spans 14 residues.

This clonotype has only a few counts. In DNA form, the CDR3 reads TGCAGTGCTAGGGGTGAGCCACACGTGTACAATGAGCAGTTCTTC. As protein: CSARGEPHVYNEQFF. This chain links TRBV20-1 with TRBJ2-1, with no clear D. This CDR3 region has 15 residues. Germline CDR1 is DFQATT and CDR2 is SNEGSKA (reference sequence). The V gene lost 3 bases and the J gene lost 4 bases, with 16 bases spanning the gap.

V is TRBV11-2 and J is TRBJ2-1; TRBD2 matches 10 bases. This CDR3 contains 15 residues. The germline CDR1 and CDR2 sequences are SGHAT and FQNNGV. With V trimmed by 5 bases and J by 4 bases, 5 bases remained unmatched. CDR3 sequence (DNA): TGTGCCAGCAGCATGACTAGCGGGCTTTACAATGAGCAGTTCTTC. It yields the protein CASSMTSGLYNEQFF.